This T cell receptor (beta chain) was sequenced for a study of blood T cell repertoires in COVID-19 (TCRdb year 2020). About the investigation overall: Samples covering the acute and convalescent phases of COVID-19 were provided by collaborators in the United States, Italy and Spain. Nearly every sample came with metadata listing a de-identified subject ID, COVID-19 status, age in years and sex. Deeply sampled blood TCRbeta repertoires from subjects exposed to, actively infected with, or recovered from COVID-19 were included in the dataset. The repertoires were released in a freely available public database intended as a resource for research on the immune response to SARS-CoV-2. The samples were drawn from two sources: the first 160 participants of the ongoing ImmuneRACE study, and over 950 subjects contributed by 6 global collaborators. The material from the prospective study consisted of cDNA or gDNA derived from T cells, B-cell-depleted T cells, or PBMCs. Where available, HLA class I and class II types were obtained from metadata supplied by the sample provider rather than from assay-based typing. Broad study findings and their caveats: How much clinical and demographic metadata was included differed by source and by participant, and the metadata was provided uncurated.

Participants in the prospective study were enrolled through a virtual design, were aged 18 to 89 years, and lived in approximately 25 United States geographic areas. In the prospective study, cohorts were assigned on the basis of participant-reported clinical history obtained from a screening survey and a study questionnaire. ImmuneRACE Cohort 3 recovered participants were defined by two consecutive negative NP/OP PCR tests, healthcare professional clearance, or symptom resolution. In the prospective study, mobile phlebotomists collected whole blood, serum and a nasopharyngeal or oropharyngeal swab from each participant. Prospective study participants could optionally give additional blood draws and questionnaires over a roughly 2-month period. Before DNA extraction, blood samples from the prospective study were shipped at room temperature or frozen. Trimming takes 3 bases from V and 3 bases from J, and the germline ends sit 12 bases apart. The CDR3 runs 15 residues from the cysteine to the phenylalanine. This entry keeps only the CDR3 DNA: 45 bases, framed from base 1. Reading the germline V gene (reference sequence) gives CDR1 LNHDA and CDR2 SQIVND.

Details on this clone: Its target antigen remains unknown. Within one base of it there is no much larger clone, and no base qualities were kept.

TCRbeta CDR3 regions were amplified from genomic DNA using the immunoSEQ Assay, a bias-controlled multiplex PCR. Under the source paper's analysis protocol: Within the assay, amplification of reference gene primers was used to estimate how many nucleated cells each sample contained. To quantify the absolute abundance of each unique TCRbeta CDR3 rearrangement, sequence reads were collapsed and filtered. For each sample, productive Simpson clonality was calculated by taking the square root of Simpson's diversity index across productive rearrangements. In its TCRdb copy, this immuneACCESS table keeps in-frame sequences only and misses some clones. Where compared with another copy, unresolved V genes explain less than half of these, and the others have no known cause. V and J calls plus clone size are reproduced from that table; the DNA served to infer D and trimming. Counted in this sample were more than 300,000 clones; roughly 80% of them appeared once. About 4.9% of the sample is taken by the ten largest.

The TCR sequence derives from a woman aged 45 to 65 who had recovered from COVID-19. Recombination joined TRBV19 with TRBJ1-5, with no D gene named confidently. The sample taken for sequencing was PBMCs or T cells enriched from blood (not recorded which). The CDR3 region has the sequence CASSMSLQNNQPQHF. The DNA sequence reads TGTGCCAGTAGTATGAGTTTACAGAACAATCAGCCCCAGCATTTT.